Each of the 23 T cell receptor beta chains below was sequenced from the same sample in a study of blood T cell repertoires in COVID-19. Generated by immunoSEQ multiplex PCR, the TCRdb table keeps only in-frame clones and is missing some. In the table there are 40,000 to 60,000 clones, over 75% of which are singletons. The source material was peripheral blood. These receptors came from a woman in her fifties or sixties with acute or convalescent COVID-19.

The V call is TRBV29-1, the J call TRBJ1-2; TRBD1 aligns across 8 bases. Germline-derived CDR1 and CDR2 are SQVTM and ANQGSEA. The CDR3 covers 12 residues. V dropped 5 bases and J dropped 4; count of bases not matched to a gene: 3. The CDR3, as DNA: TGCAGCGTTCTCGGACAGGGCTATGGCTACACCTTC. Translating gives CSVLGQGYGYTF. Filled out from reference TRBV29-1 and TRBJ1-2, the complete variable domain reads SAVISQKPSRDICQRGTSLTIQCQVDSQVTMMFWYRQQPGQSLTLIATANQGSEATYESGFVIDKFPISRPNLTFSTLTVSNMSPEDSSIYLCSVLGQGYGYTFGSGTRLTVV.

This chain connects TRBV18 to TRBJ2-7, with 9 bases aligning to TRBD2. Germline lookup yields CDR1 KGHSH and CDR2 LQKENI. The CDR3 totals 14 residues. Trimming removed 0 bases from V and 4 bases from J; junction bases left unmatched: 1. The CDR3 DNA is TGTGCCAGCTCACCACCGACTAGCGGATACGAGCAGTACTTC. It encodes CASSPPTSGYEQYF.

This clone has just one count. The rearrangement uses TRBV11-2 and TRBJ1-1, with 8 bases lining up with TRBD1. CDR1 and CDR2 (germline): SGHAT, FQNNGV. The CDR3 has 13 residues. V lost 5 bases and J lost 5; bases outside the gene matches: 4. Written as DNA, the CDR3 is TGTGCCAGCAGCAAGGACAGGGAGACTGAAGCTTTCTTT. Encoded protein: CASSKDRETEAFF.

This clone occurred a few times. V gene TRBV2 combines with J gene TRBJ2-3; D not resolved. In germline, CDR1 is SNHLY, CDR2 FYNNEI. CDR3 length: 12 amino acids. Trimming took off 4 bases at V and 6 bases at J, with 8 bases between the two ends. This chain's CDR3 is CASSVQLDTQYF. The CDR3 DNA sequence: TGTGCCAGCAGTGTTCAGTTGGATACGCAGTATTTT.

The V gene is TRBV15, the J gene TRBJ2-2; TRBD2 might be the D (6 bases). The CDR3 spans 18 residues. Between the trimmed V and J ends, which lost 0 bases and 6 bases, there was a span of 20 bases. Germline V CDR1 and CDR2: LNHNV, YYDKDF (reference sequence). CDR3 nucleotides: TGTGCCACCAGCAGAGAAAGAAGGAGGGACCCCGGGTCCGGGGAGCTGTTTTTT. It translates to CATSRERRRDPGSGELFF.

The rearrangement links TRBV5-4 to TRBJ2-3; tentatively, D is TRBD1 (6 bases). The CDR3 covers 15 residues. Per the germline V gene, CDR1 is SGHNT and CDR2 is YYREEE (reference sequence). V lost 2 bases and J 0 bases, leaving 10 bases between the germline ends. The DNA of the CDR3 is TGTGCCAGCAGCTTCCCAGGGGCTAGCACAGATACGCAGTATTTT. Its protein product is CASSFPGASTDTQYF.

J is TRBJ2-7 and V is TRBV12-3 or TRBV12-4; D is possibly TRBD2 (5 bases). The CDR3 loop spans 13 amino acids. V lost 6 bases to trimming and J lost 3 bases, with 12 bases between them. CDR3 loop: CASSTEDHYEQYF. The CDR3 DNA sequence: TGTGCCAGCAGCACGGAGGATCACTACGAGCAGTACTTC.

This chain connects TRBV19 to TRBJ1-5, with a weak D call TRBD1 (6 bases). Trimming shortened V by 5 bases and J by 6 bases, and 14 bases separated the two germline ends. Germline V gene lookup returns CDR1 LNHDA and CDR2 SQIVND (reference sequence). This CDR3 is built from 14 residues. The CDR3 bases are TGTGCCAGTAGTTCGACGGGGGGCAGTCAGCCCCAGCATTTT. As protein: CASSSTGGSQPQHF. The full variable domain, its missing parts supplied by reference TRBV19 and TRBJ1-5, is DGGITQSPKYLFRKEGQNVTLSCEQNLNHDAMYWYRQDPGQGLRLIYYSQIVNDFQKGDIAEGYSVSREKKESFPLTVTSAQKNPTAFYLCASSSTGGSQPQHFGDGTRLSIL.

The gene calls are TRBV9 and TRBJ2-2, with 8 bases that match TRBD1. Germline V CDR1 and CDR2: SGDLS, YYNGEE. The V gene end was trimmed by 4 bases and the J gene end by 7 bases; junction bases not matched to a gene: 6. This CDR3 region has 14 residues. The CDR3 here is CASSFEQGVGELFF. In DNA form, the CDR3 reads TGTGCCAGCAGCTTTGAACAGGGGGTCGGGGAGCTGTTTTTT.

V gene TRBV7-3 combines with J gene TRBJ2-2, with TRBD1 as a possible D gene (6 bases). Germline values: CDR1 SGHTA, CDR2 FQGTGA. The V and J ends lost 1 base and 3 bases respectively, with 9 bases between them. This CDR3 has 15 residues. The CDR3 region has the DNA TGTGCCAGCAGCTTAAACGGACAGTACACCGGGGAGCTGTTTTTT. Translated, it gives CASSLNGQYTGELFF.

The rearrangement joins TRBV10-3 to TRBJ1-1; 7 bases align to TRBD1. Germline V gene data show CDR1 as ENHRY and CDR2 as SYGVKD. This CDR3 has 12 amino acids. J was trimmed by 7 bases and V by 6 bases; bases with no gene match: 5. The CDR3 sequence: CAISVDRLEAFF. In DNA, the CDR3 is TGTGCCATCAGCGTGGACAGGCTTGAAGCTTTCTTT.

V gene TRBV19 combines with J gene TRBJ2-7; weak D call: TRBD2 (5 bases). Germline V CDR1 and CDR2: LNHDA, SQIVND (reference sequence). This CDR3 region has 13 residues. V gave up 0 bases and J gave up 7 bases, with 10 bases separating them. The chain's CDR3 is CASSIDPGWEQYF. The CDR3 nucleotides are TGTGCCAGTAGTATAGATCCGGGATGGGAGCAGTACTTC.

The genes are TRBV5-1 and TRBJ2-3, with D uncertain. The V end lost 4 bases, the J end lost 2 bases, and 8 bases lay between the germline ends. The CDR3 is 13 residues long. Germline V gene data show CDR1 as SGHRS and CDR2 as YFSETQ. CDR3 residues: CASSPGNTDTQYF. The CDR3 coding sequence is TGCGCCAGCAGCCCGGGTAACACAGATACGCAGTATTTT.

This clone occurred once. The rearrangement uses TRBV9 and TRBJ1-6; 7 nucleotides match TRBD1. The length of the CDR3 is 14 residues. The ends lost 2 bases at V and 9 bases at J; junction bases unmatched: 5. In germline, CDR1 is SGDLS, CDR2 YYNGEE. The CDR3 sequence: CASSVQGVGSPLHF. Here the CDR3 DNA reads TGTGCCAGCAGCGTTCAGGGGGTCGGTTCACCCCTCCACTTT.

The chain couples TRBV20-1 to TRBJ1-6; TRBD1 might be the D (6 bases). From germline, CDR1 is DFQATT and CDR2 SNEGSKA (reference sequence). V was trimmed by 3 bases and J by 10 bases, leaving 16 bases between them. The CDR3 loop spans 14 amino acids. The CDR3 coding sequence is TGCAGTGCTAGTAAGACAGCCCAGGGGTCACCCCTCCACTTT. As protein: CSASKTAQGSPLHF.

This chain connects TRBV7-9 to TRBJ1-1; D remains ambiguous. Trimming cost V 5 bases and J 11 bases, with 12 bases left between them. Germline V gene sequence: CDR1 SEHNR, CDR2 FQNEAQ (reference sequence). The CDR3 is 11 residues long. CDR3 region: CASSPAGGAFF. The CDR3 DNA follows: TGTGCCAGCAGCCCGGCCGGCGGCGCTTTCTTT. Using reference TRBV7-9 and TRBJ1-1 for the parts outside the CDR3, the full variable domain is DTGVSQNPRHKITKRGQNVTFRCDPISEHNRLYWYRQTLGQGPEFLTYFQNEAQLEKSRLLSDRFSAERPKGSFSTLEIQRTEQGDSAMYLCASSPAGGAFFGQGTRLTVV.

Concerning this clone itself: Different DNA sequences within this sample yield the same CDR3. The chain carries TRBV4-2 and TRBJ2-1; TRBD2 matches at 11 bases. Germline V gene lookup returns CDR1 LGHNA and CDR2 YNFKEQ. This CDR3 region has 17 residues. The trim removed 2 bases at V and 4 bases at J, leaving 7 bases unmatched. The CDR3 protein is CASSQTLAGGSYNEQFF. The CDR3 nucleotides read TGTGCCAGCAGCCAAACCCTAGCGGGGGGTTCGTACAATGAGCAGTTCTTC.

There are a few counts of this clone. This chain uses TRBV7-2 with TRBJ2-7; the match to TRBD2 covers 8 bases. This CDR3 comprises 13 residues. Losses at the gene ends were 2 bases for V and 3 bases for J; bases not matched to a gene: 0. CDR1 and CDR2 from the germline V gene are SGHTA and FQGNSA. The CDR3 DNA reads as TGTGCCAGCAGCTTAACTAGCGGCTACGAGCAGTACTTC. The encoded protein is CASSLTSGYEQYF.

The genes are TRBV19 and TRBJ1-5; tentatively, D is TRBD1 (5 bases). With 5 bases removed from V and 5 bases from J, the gap between germline ends came to 13 bases. The CDR3 is made up of 14 amino acids. The germline V gene has CDR1 LNHDA and CDR2 SQIVND (reference sequence). The CDR3 loop is CASSRGEMDQPQHF. In nucleotides, the CDR3 is TGTGCCAGTAGTCGGGGGGAGATGGATCAGCCCCAGCATTTT.

CDR3 DNA sequence: TGTGCCAGCAGCCAATTCGCCCTCTCTGCTAGCGGGAGCGCCGGGGAGCTGTTTTTT. It encodes CASSQFALSASGSAGELFF. The rearrangement uses TRBV4-2 and TRBJ2-2; TRBD2 matches at 10 bases. CDR3 size: 19 residues. V lost 2 bases and J lost 6; bases outside the gene matches: 15. The V gene's germline CDR1 is LGHNA and CDR2 YNFKEQ.

This chain links TRBV2 with TRBJ1-2; TRBD1 is a possible D gene (5 bases). The length of the CDR3 is 13 residues. From germline, CDR1 is SNHLY and CDR2 FYNNEI. V was cut by 0 bases and J by 6 bases, with 8 bases left in between. The CDR3 region has the DNA TGTGCCAGCAGTGAAGCCAGGGTTCATGGCTACACCTTC. Translated, it gives CASSEARVHGYTF.

The rearrangement links TRBV5-6 to TRBJ1-5; a weak D match, TRBD1 (5 bases). Trimming removed 2 bases at V and 9 bases at J, with 12 bases between. CDR1 SGHDT and CDR2 YYEEEE come from the germline V gene. The CDR3 has 13 residues. The CDR3 nucleotides read TGTGCCAGCAGCTTCGGCAGGGCGAGGCCCCAGCATTTT. This encodes CASSFGRARPQHF.

This chain connects TRBV27 to TRBJ1-2; 7 bases map to TRBD1. V lost 6 bases to trimming and J lost 4 bases; unmatched junction nucleotides: 11. The CDR3 is 15 residues long. Germline CDR1 and CDR2: MNHEY and SMNVEV (reference sequence). CDR3: CASSPGGNAIYGYTF. Written as DNA, the CDR3 is TGTGCCAGCAGCCCAGGGGGTAACGCGATCTATGGCTACACCTTC.